This is a list of T cell receptor beta chains from one sample in a study of blood T cell repertoires in COVID-19. Sequenced by immunoSEQ multiplex PCR; TCRdb stores in-frame clones only, minus some. The sample yields about 38,000 clones, 85% to 95% seen once. Sequencing input: peripheral blood. The receptors come from a human donor with active COVID-19. The donor label of this sample is uncertain. Each CDR3 is given with its conserved first and last residue.

>TRBV11-2|TRBJ1-5
CASSLGGQAHQPQHF
>TRBV6-2/TRBV6-3|TRBJ2-7
CASSLGTIVQGEQYF
>TRBV6-5|TRBJ1-5
CASSYRGGQPQHF
>TRBV7-6|TRBJ2-1
CASSLDAGGGNEQFF
>TRBV7-2|TRBJ2-1
CASSLDRVDEQFF
>TRBV6-5|TRBJ1-1
CASIRPRDREAFF
>TRBV10-3|TRBJ2-3
CAISIQDTQYF
>TRBV3-1/TRBV3-2|TRBJ2-3
CASSQLTRGLLKHTDTQYF
>TRBV5-6|TRBJ2-5
CASSSGTGGWETQYF
>TRBV6-6|TRBJ2-3
CASSRDSPNTDTQYF
>TRBV24-1|TRBJ2-3
CATSEPGTSGGVTDTQYF
>TRBV10-3|TRBJ1-5
CATTRDSGNQPQHF
>TRBV6-2/TRBV6-3|TRBJ2-2
CASSSWLAGAAANTGELFF
>TRBV6-1|TRBJ2-2
CASSAPVQGANTGELFF
>TRBV6-1|TRBJ1-6
CASSDFTGKRGSPLHF
>TRBV19|TRBJ1-5
CASSIRGLEGASRQPQHF
>TRBV19|TRBJ2-3
CASSRIWDLPDTQYF
>TRBV11-3|TRBJ2-2
CASSPARGPGELFF
>TRBV25-1|TRBJ2-7
CASSEEPRGEQYF
>TRBV5-4|TRBJ2-3
CASSLGSGQLTDTQYF
>TRBV5-1|TRBJ2-1
CASSPGTSGNYNEQFF
>TRBV7-9|TRBJ1-2
CASSESAGTDYGYTF